A selection of T cell receptor beta chains follows, all from one sample in a study of T cells after yellow fever vaccination. TCRdb reanalysed the 5' RACE reads using MiXCR and keeps one entry per CDR3 protein. The sample holds over 250,000 distinct CDR3 sequences, 4.1% seen once. The source was PBMCs, collected 5 days after the yellow fever booster vaccination. The receptors stem from a young man who received the YFV17D yellow fever vaccine. Each CDR3 is given with its conserved first and last residue. A D gene is named only where the DNA matches it firmly. For some rows the clone size is stated as once, few or many, or as a class when expanded; others skip it.

CDR3 protein | CDR3 DNA | J gene | clone size | D gene | V gene
CASSTGGGGQPQHF | TGTGCCAGCAGCACCGGGGGGGGAGGTCAGCCCCAGCATTTT | TRBJ1-5 | NA | NA | TRBV7-9
CASSLGTGTQETQYF | TGTGCCAGCAGCCTGGGGACAGGGACCCAAGAGACCCAGTACTTC | TRBJ2-5 | NA | TRBD1 | TRBV7-6
CASSGSWGGLEQFF | TGTGCCAGCAGTGGCTCCTGGGGGGGCCTTGAGCAGTTCTTC | TRBJ2-1 | NA | NA | TRBV6-2/TRBV6-3
CASSRGQFGDTQYF | TGTGCCAGCAGCCGGGGACAGTTCGGGGATACGCAGTATTTT | TRBJ2-3 | NA | TRBD1 | TRBV11-2
CASSTLAGGYTDTQYF | TGTGCCAGCAGTACTCTAGCGGGGGGTTACACAGATACGCAGTATTTT | TRBJ2-3 | few | TRBD2 | TRBV12-3/TRBV12-4
CASSPKPGLGLAGAVNEQFF | TGTGCCAGCAGCCCAAAACCCGGTCTGGGACTAGCGGGGGCTGTCAATGAGCAGTTCTTC | TRBJ2-1 | few | TRBD2 | TRBV5-5
CSARDAGGRNEQYF | TGCAGTGCTAGAGATGCGGGGGGGCGGAACGAGCAGTACTTC | TRBJ2-7 | NA | TRBD2 | TRBV20-1
CASSQAPGRGRTDTQYF | TGCGCCAGCAGCCAAGCACCCGGGCGGGGGCGAACAGATACGCAGTATTTT | TRBJ2-3 | many | NA | TRBV4-1
CASSLAGGAFEQFF | TGTGCCAGCAGCTTAGCCGGGGGGGCCTTTGAGCAGTTCTTC | TRBJ2-1 | few | TRBD2 | TRBV7-9
CASSSRASGFYEQYF | TGTGCCAGCAGCTCTCGGGCATCCGGGTTTTACGAGCAGTACTTC | TRBJ2-7 | few | NA | TRBV11-2
CASSQAGAEQYF | TGTGCCAGCAGTCAGGCGGGGGCTGAGCAGTACTTC | TRBJ2-7 | NA | NA | TRBV6-5
CSARQFGEDGELFF | TGCAGTGCCCGACAGTTTGGGGAAGACGGGGAGCTGTTTTTT | TRBJ2-2 | NA | NA | TRBV20-1
CASEDPPQNTGELFF | TGTGCCAGCGAAGACCCTCCACAGAACACCGGGGAGCTGTTTTTT | TRBJ2-2 | few | NA | TRBV6-2/TRBV6-3
CASSQGLAGAYEQYF | TGTGCCAGCAGCCAGGGACTAGCGGGGGCATACGAGCAGTACTTC | TRBJ2-7 | many | TRBD2 | TRBV3-1
CASPGTATGELFF | TGTGCCAGCCCTGGGACAGCCACCGGGGAGCTGTTTTTT | TRBJ2-2 | few | TRBD1 | TRBV12-3/TRBV12-4
CASSEVVTQGYEQYF | TGTGCCAGCAGTGAAGTAGTGACGCAAGGCTACGAGCAGTACTTC | TRBJ2-7 | NA | NA | TRBV6-1
CSATGADTEAFF | TGCAGTGCTACAGGGGCGGACACTGAAGCTTTCTTT | TRBJ1-1 | few | NA | TRBV20-1
CASSQPGSGDTQYF | TGCGCCAGCAGCCAGCCCGGGTCGGGGGATACGCAGTATTTT | TRBJ2-3 | many | NA | TRBV4-3
CASSLAGLANEQFF | TGCGCCAGCAGCTTGGCCGGACTAGCCAATGAGCAGTTCTTC | TRBJ2-1 | many | TRBD2 | TRBV5-1
CASSMGPSNQPQHF | TGTGCCAGCAGTATGGGACCGAGCAATCAGCCCCAGCATTTT | TRBJ1-5 | NA | NA | TRBV12-3/TRBV12-4
CASSQPLGSGGLNNEQFF | TGCGCCAGCAGTCAACCCCTGGGGAGCGGGGGGCTTAACAATGAGCAGTTCTTC | TRBJ2-1 | many | TRBD2 | TRBV23-1
CAWSRGRNSGNTIYF | TGTGCCTGGAGTAGGGGCAGAAACTCTGGAAACACCATATATTTT | TRBJ1-3 | few | NA | TRBV30
CASSGSFNEKLFF | TGTGCCAGCAGTGGAAGTTTTAATGAAAAACTGTTTTTT | TRBJ1-4 | many | NA | TRBV6-1
CASSPSRGTEAFF | TGTGCCAGCAGCCCCAGCCGGGGCACTGAAGCTTTCTTT | TRBJ1-1 | many | NA | TRBV7-3
CASSLAGLAGQKETQYF | TGCGCCAGCAGCTTGGCCGGACTAGCGGGGCAAAAAGAGACCCAGTACTTC | TRBJ2-5 | many | TRBD2 | TRBV5-1
CASSIRTYTPDTQYF | TGTGCCAGCAGCATTAGGACTTACACCCCAGATACGCAGTATTTT | TRBJ2-3 | NA | NA | TRBV21-1
CASSLDPSRELFF | TGTGCCAGCAGCCTCGACCCCTCCCGGGAGCTGTTTTTT | TRBJ2-2 | NA | NA | TRBV7-9
CASSPPGGIETQYF | TGTGCCAGCTCACCACCAGGGGGAATAGAGACCCAGTACTTC | TRBJ2-5 | few | NA | TRBV18
CASSQEKQGARGYTF | TGTGCCAGCAGCCAGGAAAAACAGGGGGCGCGGGGCTACACCTTC | TRBJ1-2 | few | TRBD1 | TRBV4-2
CASSLPPGRQNIQYF | TGTGCCAGCAGTTTACCTCCCGGGCGGCAAAACATTCAGTACTTC | TRBJ2-4 | NA | NA | TRBV28
CASSPPLGGNTIYF | TGCGCCAGCAGCCCACCCCTGGGGGGAAACACCATATATTTT | TRBJ1-3 | NA | NA | TRBV4-1
CAISETKASSYNEQFF | TGTGCCATCAGTGAGACCAAGGCTTCCTCCTACAATGAGCAGTTCTTC | TRBJ2-1 | few | NA | TRBV10-3
CASSLGVDSYTDTQYF | TGTGCCAGCAGCTTAGGGGTGGACTCGTATACAGATACGCAGTATTTT | TRBJ2-3 | many | NA | TRBV7-9
CASSLLGAGGGGTDTQYF | TGTGCCAGCAGCCTACTAGGGGCCGGAGGGGGGGGCACAGATACGCAGTATTTT | TRBJ2-3 | NA | NA | TRBV7-2
CSARESLTGELFF | TGCAGTGCTAGAGAATCTCTTACCGGGGAGCTGTTTTTT | TRBJ2-2 | few | NA | TRBV20-1